The T cell receptor (beta chain) described here comes from a study of blood T cells in healthy people across ages. Combining a sample-barcoded 5' primer with a J-beta primer mix, a second PCR ran for roughly 7 to 12 cycles. TCRdb re-called the 5' RACE reads through MiXCR, storing one row per CDR3 protein. The sample holds 1.4 million to 1.5 million distinct CDR3 sequences, 42% seen once. This CDR3 contains 13 residues. In germline, CDR1 is SQVTM, CDR2 ANQGSEA. Trimming cost V 5 bases and J 15 bases; bases outside gene matches: 14. Overall study results and limits: Not knowing donor CMV status may have confounded expanded clonotype changes. Naive T cell percentage and TCR beta diversity correlated strongly.

On this clonotype itself: The antigen remains unidentified.

Sequencing was done on a sample of blood. This sequence joins TRBV29-1 and TRBJ2-1; 9 bases map to TRBD2. This TCR derives from a young woman in good health. The CDR3 DNA is TGCAGCGTTTCTTTCAGCATAGCGGGAGTGTCGTTCTTC. Translated, it gives CSVSFSIAGVSFF.